This T cell receptor beta chain was identified in a study of technical replicates of blood from a handful of donors. CDR1 and CDR2 (germline): SGHRS, YFSETQ. The CDR3 is made up of 15 amino acids. V lost 0 bases and J 4 bases, leaving 13 bases between the germline ends. Here immunoSEQ multiplex PCR was the method, and the copy in TCRdb shows in-frame clones only, minus some. This table holds tens of thousands of clones, roughly 94% found once. This chain connects TRBV5-1 to TRBJ1-2; D is possibly TRBD1 (5 bases). Specimen: T cells isolated from PBMCs. This receptor was taken from a human donor in good health. The CDR3 sequence: CASSLEGAGPYGYTF. CDR3 in DNA: TGCGCCAGCAGCTTGGAAGGGGCAGGCCCCTATGGCTACACCTTC.